This entry concerns a single T cell receptor beta chain. No antigen is known for it. Naive CD8 cells were CD45RO-negative, positively selected for CCR7, excluding terminally differentiated effector memory CD45RA+ cells. This record comes from a study of shared clonotypes between healthy human individuals. V was shortened by 1 base and J by 2 bases, with 11 bases between the two germline ends. The CDR3 extends over 15 amino acids. CDR1 and CDR2 from the germline V gene are ENHRY and SYGVKD. Overall study findings and caveats: Sharing of clonotypes among donors was expected to vary with sequencing depth.

Assay used: immunoSEQ multiplex PCR; TCRdb lists only in-frame clones, some missing. The table has about 2.1 million clones, approximately 92% seen once. Sequenced: naive CD8+ T cells from PBMCs. This chain uses TRBV10-3 with TRBJ2-5; D ambiguous. This clonotype originated in a man younger than 35 in good health. Some clones in this sample may be carry-over from other donors' samples. The CDR3 DNA sequence: TGTGCCATCAGTGAGTTGGCTAGTAGACAAGAGACCCAGTACTTC. Its translation: CAISELASRQETQYF.